Below are 17 T cell receptor delta chains sequenced from a single sample in a study of gamma-delta T cells after stem cell transplantation. TCRdb re-identified clones in the RT-PCR reads via CATT. The data hold 750 to 950 delta-chain clones, with roughly a fifth observed a single time. The sequenced material came from gamma-delta T cells. These receptors all stem from a human donor. It is not recorded whose cells these are; they may come from a transplant donor.

Concerning this clone itself: This likely stems from a read error, as it lies one base from a far larger clone. The V gene is TRDV2, the J gene TRDJ1; 9 nucleotides line up with TRDD3. Per the germline V gene, CDR1 is GEAIGNYY and CDR2 is EKD. V trimming: 0 bases; J trimming: 0 bases; junction bases outside the gene matches: 25. This CDR3 comprises 23 residues. CDR3 in amino acids: CACDTVASCHTGGQTQYTDKLIF. The DNA of the CDR3 is TGTGCCTGTGACACCGTAGCTTCGTGCCATACTGGGGGACAAACCCAGTACACCGATAAACTCATCTTT.

This clone came up a few times. This sequence is one base from a far larger clone and is likely a read error. This chain links TRDV2 with TRDJ3; TRDD3 matches at 12 bases. The V and J ends lost 5 bases and 0 bases, in that order; junction bases with no gene match: 13. This CDR3 spans 21 amino acids. Germline V gene sequence: CDR1 GEAIGNYY, CDR2 EKD. The CDR3 sequence: CACGTISTGGYSSWDTRQMFF. In DNA form, the CDR3 reads TGTGCCTGTGGCACTATCAGTACTGGGGGATACAGCTCCTGGGACACCCGACAGATGTTTTTC.

This clone was seen a few times. TCRdb lists the protein of a much larger clone for this DNA, which differs at residue 15, so this is likely a read error; the protein given here is translated from the DNA itself. The chain uses TRDV2 and TRDJ1; 8 bases map to TRDD3. Germline V gives CDR1 GEAIGNYY, CDR2 EKD. This CDR3 spans 20 amino acids. J lost 3 bases, V lost 0 bases, and 20 bases had no gene match. The CDR3 loop is CACDTVAGWGTPGRADKLIF. CDR3 nucleotides: TGTGCCTGTGACACCGTCGCGGGCTGGGGGACCCCGGGGCGCGCCGATAAACTCATCTTT.

This clone is large in the sample. Distinct nucleotide sequences in the sample also encode this CDR3. The chain carries TRDV1 and TRDJ1; TRDD2 might be the D (8 bases). The V end was cut by 3 bases, the J end by 0 bases, with 41 bases between. Germline V lookup: CDR1 TSWWSYY, CDR2 QGS. CDR3 length equals 25 residues. The CDR3 spells CALGESASYVKGRWGTLPYTDKLIF. The CDR3 DNA reads TGTGCTCTTGGGGAGTCAGCTTCCTACGTAAAGGGAAGGTGGGGGACTCTACCGTACACCGATAAACTCATCTTT.

This clone came up a few times. This likely came from a read error, as a far larger clone is one base away. The chain is built from TRDV2 and TRDJ1; D may be TRDD3 (6 bases). CDR3 length: 19 amino acids. CDR1 and CDR2 (germline): GEAIGNYY, EKD. V was clipped by 0 bases and J by 0 bases, with 22 bases between them. The CDR3 here is CACDTVLVGATPHTDKLIF. CDR3 DNA: TGTGCCTGTGACACCGTCTTGGTGGGGGCCACGCCGCACACCGATAAACTCATCTTT.

The rearrangement joins TRDV2 to TRDJ3; D is undetermined. There are 17 residues in the CDR3. Germline CDR1 GEAIGNYY, CDR2 EKD. Trimming took off 3 bases at V and 2 bases at J, with 13 bases between the two ends. The CDR3 reads CACDPLKWTWDTRQMFF. For the CDR3, the DNA is TGTGCCTGTGACCCGCTTAAATGGACCTGGGACACCCGACAGATGTTTTTC.

In the case of this clone: This sequence is one base from a far larger clone and is likely a read error. Other nucleotide sequences in the sample specify the same CDR3. The chain links TRDV2 to TRDJ3; 7 nucleotides line up with TRDD3. The CDR3 runs 25 residues. From germline, CDR1 is GEAIGNYY and CDR2 EKD. Trimming cost V 0 bases and J 2 bases; bases outside gene matches: 27. CDR3 residues: CACDTVSGWGTPLRLSPWDTRQMFF. The CDR3 DNA follows: TGTGCCTGTGACACCGTGAGTGGATGGGGGACCCCGCTTCGTTTATCACCCTGGGACACCCGACAGATGTTTTTC.

Remarks on this clone: TCRdb assigns this DNA the protein of a much larger clone, which departs from its translation at residue 4; this likely reflects a read error, and the protein shown comes from translating the DNA. The genes are TRDV2 and TRDJ1, with 10 bases matching TRDD3. Unmatched junction bases numbered 7, after V lost 5 bases and J lost 2 bases. This CDR3 comprises 15 residues. Germline V gives CDR1 GEAIGNYY, CDR2 EKD. The CDR3 loop is CACGPLLGDTDKLIF. The DNA of the CDR3 is TGTGCCTGTGGACCCTTACTGGGGGATACCGATAAACTCATCTTT.

In the case of this clone: One base away lies a much larger clone, so this may be a sequencing read error. The sample holds other DNA sequences that translate to the same CDR3. The chain is built from TRDV2 and TRDJ3; 9 nucleotides agree with TRDD3. The germline CDR1 and CDR2 sequences are GEAIGNYY and EKD. The trim removed 0 bases at V and 1 base at J, leaving 18 bases unmatched. The CDR3 loop spans 23 amino acids. CDR3 DNA sequence: TGTGCCTGTGACACCCTCACTAGTACTGGGGGAGACCGTGCTTCCTGGGACACCCGACAGATGTTTTTC. Translated, it gives CACDTLTSTGGDRASWDTRQMFF.

The rearrangement uses TRDV2 and TRDJ3; 9 positions match TRDD3. The germline gives CDR1 GEAIGNYY, CDR2 EKD. The CDR3 contains 18 residues. V trimming: 0 bases; J trimming: 1 base; junction bases outside the gene matches: 3. The DNA for the CDR3 is TGTGCCTGTGACACCGTGGGGGATAAATCCTGGGACACCCGACAGATGTTTTTC. Encoded protein: CACDTVGDKSWDTRQMFF.

Worth noting for this clone: A read error is likely here: a far larger clone is one base away. This sequence joins TRDV1 and TRDJ1, with TRDD3 identical over 12 bases. CDR1 is TSWWSYY and CDR2 is QGS in the germline V gene. The J segment lost 0 bases and the V segment lost 0 bases, leaving 32 bases of the junction unmatched. The CDR3 totals 27 residues. DNA for the CDR3: TGTGCTCTTGGGGAACTAGTGTCCGTTCCTACCAGTCCAAGGCCTACTGGGGGATACCCGTACACCGATAAACTCATCTTT. It is translated as CALGELVSVPTSPRPTGGYPYTDKLIF.

Turning to this clone: The amino acid sequence in TCRdb belongs to a much larger clone and departs from this DNA's translation at residue 3, likely a sequencing read error; the sequence shown is translated from the DNA. The chain joins TRDV2 to TRDJ1; the match to TRDD3 covers 8 bases. This CDR3 has 20 amino acids. Per the germline V gene, CDR1 is GEAIGNYY and CDR2 is EKD. The CDR3 bases are TGTGCCCGTGACACCGTCGCGGGCTGGGGGACCCCGGGGCGCACCGATAAACTCATCTTT. Its translation: CARDTVAGWGTPGRTDKLIF.

This clone was seen more than once but under ten times. A far larger clone is only one base removed, so a read error is likely. Other DNA sequences within the sample encode an identical CDR3. This rearrangement joins TRDV2 to TRDJ3; 8 positions agree with TRDD3. CDR1 and CDR2 from the germline V gene are GEAIGNYY and EKD. The CDR3 totals 21 residues. The CDR3 here is CACDKVWGDNPRSWDTRQMFF. Here the CDR3 DNA reads TGTGCCTGCGACAAGGTCTGGGGGGATAATCCCCGCTCCTGGGACACCCGACAGATGTTTTTC.

In the case of this clone: This likely came from a read error, as a far larger clone is one base away. Other nucleotide sequences in the sample specify the same CDR3. J is TRDJ1 and V is TRDV1, with D perhaps TRDD2 (8 bases). The CDR3 loop spans 25 amino acids. The V gene lost 3 bases and the J gene lost 0 bases, with 41 bases spanning the gap. Looked up from germline, CDR1 is TSWWSYY and CDR2 is QGS. Here the CDR3 reads CALGESASYVKGRWGTLPYTDKLIF. The CDR3 coding sequence is TGTGCTCTTGGGGAGTCAGCTTCCTACGTAAAGGGAAGGTGGGGGACTCTACCATACACCGATAAACTCATCTTT.

In its sample, this clone ranks as medium-sized. Possible read error: a much larger clone is one base away. The chain couples TRDV2 to TRDJ1; D perhaps matches TRDD3 (10 bases). The CDR3 consists of 22 residues. The germline V gene has CDR1 GEAIGNYY and CDR2 EKD. As DNA, the CDR3 is TGTGCCCGTGACACCGTGGGGCCTTCCTACGTACTGGGGGATCGCTACACCGATAAACTCATCTTT. It is translated as CARDTVGPSYVLGDRYTDKLIF.

This clone is classed as medium-sized (0.01 to 0.1%). A read error is likely here: a far larger clone is one base away. Distinct nucleotide sequences in the sample also encode this CDR3. The CDR3: CACDTWGEYTDKLIF. The CDR3 bases are TGTGCCTGTGATACCTGGGGGGAGTACACCGATAAACTCATCTTT. The J gene is TRDJ1, the V gene TRDV2, with TRDD3 identical over 7 bases. The CDR3 loop spans 15 amino acids. Per germline, CDR1 GEAIGNYY and CDR2 EKD. Germline trimming cut 4 bases from V and 0 bases from J; bases unmatched to any gene: 7.

This clone came up a few times. A read error likely explains this, since a far larger clone differs by one base. Other DNA sequences in the sample encode the same CDR3. The CDR3 nucleotides read TGTGCCTGCGACTCATTACTGGGGGAACCCCGCGCCGATAAACTCATCTTT. Amino acid sequence: CACDSLLGEPRADKLIF. The chain is built from TRDV2 and TRDJ1, with 9 positions matching TRDD3. Germline lookup yields CDR1 GEAIGNYY and CDR2 EKD. With 7 bases clipped from V and 3 bases from J, the junction kept 17 bases outside the gene matches. The CDR3 has 17 residues.